This T cell receptor beta chain emerged from a study of blood T cell repertoires in COVID-19. About the study: PBMCs, B-cell-depleted T cells, or T cells provided the cDNA or gDNA that made up the material.

The germline CDR1 and CDR2 sequences are MNHEY and SVGEGT. The CDR3 has 13 amino acids. Trimming cost V 2 bases and J 6 bases, with 8 bases left between them. Per the authors' pipeline: Amplification with reference gene primers provided the estimates of nucleated cell counts. The assay was immunoSEQ multiplex PCR, and TCRdb's table has in-frame clones only and misses some. V, J and clone size derive from that table, while D and trimming were established from the DNA sequence. The sample holds about 400,000 clones, around 92% seen once. The clonotype comes from a man between 40 and 49 years old with acute or convalescent COVID-19. Specimen: peripheral blood. This sequence joins TRBV6-2 or TRBV6-3 and TRBJ2-1, with a weak D call TRBD1 (5 bases). CDR3 nucleotides: TGTGCCAGCAGTTACGGGGCCATCAATGAGCAGTTCTTC. Its translation is CASSYGAINEQFF.